The clone carrying this TCR beta chain was recorded only once. Other DNA sequences within the sample encode an identical CDR3. These data belong to a study of blood T cell repertoires in COVID-19. For the study at large: Sites in the United States, Italy and Spain provided acute and convalescent COVID-19 samples.

The repertoire was sequenced with immunoSEQ multiplex PCR; TCRdb's copy has only in-frame clones and lacks some. This sample has approximately 380,000 clones, with roughly 85% found just once. CDR1 is SGHRS and CDR2 is YFSETQ in the germline V gene. The trim removed 0 bases at V and 4 bases at J, leaving 4 bases unmatched. The CDR3 spans 15 residues. The receptor was isolated from a woman between 18 and 29 years old with acute or convalescent COVID-19. Sequenced material: peripheral blood. The chain carries TRBV5-1 and TRBJ1-5, with 7 bases identical to TRBD1. In DNA form, the CDR3 reads TGCGCCAGCAGCTTGGGGCAGGGGGGAAATCAGCCCCAGCATTTT. Translated, it gives CASSLGQGGNQPQHF.